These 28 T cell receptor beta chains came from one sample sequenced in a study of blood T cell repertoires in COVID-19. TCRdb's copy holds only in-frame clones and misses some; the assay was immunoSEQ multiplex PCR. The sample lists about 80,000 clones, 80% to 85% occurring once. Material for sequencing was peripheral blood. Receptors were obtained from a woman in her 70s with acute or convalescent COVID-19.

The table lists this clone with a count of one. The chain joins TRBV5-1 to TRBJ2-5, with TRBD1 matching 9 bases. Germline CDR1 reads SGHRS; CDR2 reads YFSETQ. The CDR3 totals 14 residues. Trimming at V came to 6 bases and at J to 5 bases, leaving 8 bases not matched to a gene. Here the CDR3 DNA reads TGCGCCAGCAAGGGACAGGGAACATGGGAGACCCAGTACTTC. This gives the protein CASKGQGTWETQYF.

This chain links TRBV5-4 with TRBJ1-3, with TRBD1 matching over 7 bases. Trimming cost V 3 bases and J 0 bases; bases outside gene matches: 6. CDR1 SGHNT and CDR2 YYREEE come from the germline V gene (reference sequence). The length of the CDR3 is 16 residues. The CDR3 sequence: CASSSQGRNSGNTIYF. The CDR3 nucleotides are TGTGCCAGCAGCTCACAGGGGAGGAACTCTGGAAACACCATATATTTT. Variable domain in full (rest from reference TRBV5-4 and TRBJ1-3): ETGVTQSPTHLIKTRGQQVTLRCSSQSGHNTVSWYQQALGQGPQFIFQYYREEENGRGNFPPRFSGLQFPNYSSELNVNALELDDSALYLCASSSQGRNSGNTIYFGEGSWLTVV.

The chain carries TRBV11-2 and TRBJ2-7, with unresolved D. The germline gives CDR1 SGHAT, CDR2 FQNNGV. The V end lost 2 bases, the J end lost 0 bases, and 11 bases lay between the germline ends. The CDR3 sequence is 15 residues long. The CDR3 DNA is TGTGCCAGCAGCTTATCTATTGTCCACTCCTACGAGCAGTACTTC. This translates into CASSLSIVHSYEQYF.

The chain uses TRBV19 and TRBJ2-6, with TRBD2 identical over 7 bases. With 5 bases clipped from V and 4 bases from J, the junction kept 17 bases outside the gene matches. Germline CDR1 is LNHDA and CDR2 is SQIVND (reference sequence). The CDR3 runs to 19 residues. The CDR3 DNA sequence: TGTGCCAGTAGTCAGGCGTTCAGAAGCGGGGCGTGGGGGGCCAACGTCCTGACTTTC. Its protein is CASSQAFRSGAWGANVLTF.

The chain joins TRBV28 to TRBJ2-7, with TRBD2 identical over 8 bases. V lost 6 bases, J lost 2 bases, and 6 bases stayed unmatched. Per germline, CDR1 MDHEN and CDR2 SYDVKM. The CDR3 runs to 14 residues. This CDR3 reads CASRGGRLPYEQYF. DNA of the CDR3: TGTGCCAGCAGGGGCGGGAGGTTACCCTACGAGCAGTACTTC. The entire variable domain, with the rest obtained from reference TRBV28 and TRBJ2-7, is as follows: DVKVTQSSRYLVKRTGEKVFLECVQDMDHENMFWYRQDPGLGLRLIYFSYDVKMKEKGDIPEGYSVSREKKERFSLILESASTNQTSMYLCASRGGRLPYEQYFGPGTRLTVT.

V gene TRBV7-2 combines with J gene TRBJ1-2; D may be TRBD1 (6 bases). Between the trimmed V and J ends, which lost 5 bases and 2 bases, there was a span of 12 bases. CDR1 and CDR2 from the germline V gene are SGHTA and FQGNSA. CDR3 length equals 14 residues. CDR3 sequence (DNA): TGTGCCAGCAGCCCCCGTGGGGGCAACTATGGCTACACCTTC. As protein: CASSPRGGNYGYTF.

CDR3 region: CASSYAGNTEAFF. Here the CDR3 DNA reads TGTGCCAGCAGTTATGCAGGAAACACTGAAGCTTTCTTT. The rearrangement links TRBV27 to TRBJ1-1; D is uncertain. CDR1 and CDR2 (germline): MNHEY, SMNVEV (reference sequence). V lost 4 bases and J lost 2, with 8 bases in between. This CDR3 region has 13 residues.

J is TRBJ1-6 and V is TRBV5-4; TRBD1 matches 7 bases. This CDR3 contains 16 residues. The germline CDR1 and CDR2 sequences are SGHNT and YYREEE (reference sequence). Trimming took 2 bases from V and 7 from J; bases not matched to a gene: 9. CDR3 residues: CASSLYRGAENSPLHF. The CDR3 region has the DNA TGTGCCAGCAGCTTATACAGGGGAGCTGAGAATTCACCCCTCCACTTT.

In DNA form, the CDR3 reads TGTGCCAGCAGGTTTGACAACCTGAACACTGAAGCTTTCTTT. This encodes CASRFDNLNTEAFF. The chain couples TRBV6-5 to TRBJ1-1; D gene ambiguous. V lost 6 bases to trimming and J lost 0 bases, with 11 bases between them. The CDR3 covers 14 residues. The germline CDR1 and CDR2 sequences are MNHEY and SVGAGI.

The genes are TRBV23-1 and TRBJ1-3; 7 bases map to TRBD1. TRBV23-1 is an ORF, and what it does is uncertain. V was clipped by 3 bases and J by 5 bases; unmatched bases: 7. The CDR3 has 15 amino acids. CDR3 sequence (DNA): TGCGCCAGCAGTCATTTCGGACAGGCTAGAAACACCATATATTTT. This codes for CASSHFGQARNTIYF.

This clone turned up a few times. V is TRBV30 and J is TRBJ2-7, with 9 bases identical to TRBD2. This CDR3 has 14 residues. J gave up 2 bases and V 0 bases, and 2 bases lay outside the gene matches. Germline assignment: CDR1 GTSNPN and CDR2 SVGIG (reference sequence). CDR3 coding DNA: TGTGCCTGGAGTGTTCCTAGCGGGGCCTACGAGCAGTACTTC. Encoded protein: CAWSVPSGAYEQYF.

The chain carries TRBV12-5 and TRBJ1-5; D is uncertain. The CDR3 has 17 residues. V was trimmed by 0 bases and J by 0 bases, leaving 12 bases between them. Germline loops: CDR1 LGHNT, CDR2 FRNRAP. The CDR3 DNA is TGTGCTAGTGGTTTGGTCGTCGGTCTTGATAGCAATCAGCCCCAGCATTTT. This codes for CASGLVVGLDSNQPQHF.

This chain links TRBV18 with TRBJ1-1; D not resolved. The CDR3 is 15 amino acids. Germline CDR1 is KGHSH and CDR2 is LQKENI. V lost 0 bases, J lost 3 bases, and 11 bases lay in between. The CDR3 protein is CASSPPSRRDTEAFF. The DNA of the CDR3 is TGTGCCAGCTCACCACCTTCGAGGAGGGACACTGAAGCTTTCTTT.

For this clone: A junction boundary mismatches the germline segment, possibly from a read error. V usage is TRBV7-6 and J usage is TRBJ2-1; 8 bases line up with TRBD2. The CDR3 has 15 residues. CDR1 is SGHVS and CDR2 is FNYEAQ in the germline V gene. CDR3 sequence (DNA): TGTGCCAGCAGCCTAGCCCTAGCGGGTTACAATGAGCAGTTCTTC. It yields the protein CASSLALAGYNEQFF.

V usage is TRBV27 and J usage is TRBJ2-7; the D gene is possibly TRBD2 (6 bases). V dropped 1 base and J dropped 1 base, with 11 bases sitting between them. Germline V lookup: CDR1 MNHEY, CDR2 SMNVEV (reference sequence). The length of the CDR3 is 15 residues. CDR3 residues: CASSLFGSGSYEQYF. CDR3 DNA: TGTGCCAGCAGTTTATTCGGGAGCGGGTCCTACGAGCAGTACTTC.

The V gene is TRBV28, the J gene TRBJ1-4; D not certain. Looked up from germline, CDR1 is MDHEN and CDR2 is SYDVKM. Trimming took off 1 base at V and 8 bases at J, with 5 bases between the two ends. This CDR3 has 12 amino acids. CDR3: CASSLSREKLFF. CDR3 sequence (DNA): TGTGCCAGCAGTTTATCCCGGGAAAAACTGTTTTTT.

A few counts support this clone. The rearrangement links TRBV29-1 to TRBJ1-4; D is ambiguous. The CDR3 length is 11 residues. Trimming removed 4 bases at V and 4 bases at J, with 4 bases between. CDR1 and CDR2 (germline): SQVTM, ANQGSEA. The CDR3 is CSVGSNEKLFF. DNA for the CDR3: TGCAGCGTTGGCAGTAATGAAAAACTGTTTTTT.

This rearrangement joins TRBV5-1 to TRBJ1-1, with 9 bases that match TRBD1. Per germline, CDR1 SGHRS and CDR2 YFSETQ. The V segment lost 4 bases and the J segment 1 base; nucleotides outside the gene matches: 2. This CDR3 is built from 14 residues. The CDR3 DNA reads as TGCGCCAGCAGCCGGACAGGGGAGAACACTGAAGCTTTCTTT. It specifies CASSRTGENTEAFF.

The CDR3 nucleotides are TGTGCCAGCGGATTACTAGCGGGAGAGAAGAGGGAGACCCAGTACTTC. Its protein is CASGLLAGEKRETQYF. The chain joins TRBV21-1 to TRBJ2-5; TRBD2 is the table's D call, not checked against the DNA. TRBV21-1 is an annotated pseudogene. This CDR3 comprises 16 residues.

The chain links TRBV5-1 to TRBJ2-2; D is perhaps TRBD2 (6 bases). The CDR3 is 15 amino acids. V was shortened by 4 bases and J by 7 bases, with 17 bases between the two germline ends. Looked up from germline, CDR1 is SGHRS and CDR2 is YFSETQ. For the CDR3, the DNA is TGCGCCAGCAGCGCAGGGACTTGGACGGACGGGGAGCTGTTTTTT. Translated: CASSAGTWTDGELFF. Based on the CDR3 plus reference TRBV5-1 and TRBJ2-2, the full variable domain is KAGVTQTPRYLIKTRGQQVTLSCSPISGHRSVSWYQQTPGQGLQFLFEYFSETQRNKGNFPGRFSGRQFSNSRSEMNVSTLELGDSALYLCASSAGTWTDGELFFGEGSRLTVL.

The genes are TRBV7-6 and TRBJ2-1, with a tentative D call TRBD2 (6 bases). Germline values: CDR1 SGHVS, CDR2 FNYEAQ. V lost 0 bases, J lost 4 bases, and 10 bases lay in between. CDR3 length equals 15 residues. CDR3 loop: CASSLASSVYNEQFF. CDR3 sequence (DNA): TGTGCCAGCAGCTTAGCCTCTAGCGTTTACAATGAGCAGTTCTTC.

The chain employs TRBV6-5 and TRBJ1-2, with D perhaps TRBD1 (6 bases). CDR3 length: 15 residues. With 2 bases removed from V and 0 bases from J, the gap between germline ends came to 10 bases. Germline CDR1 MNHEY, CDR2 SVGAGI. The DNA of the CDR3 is TGTGCCAGCAGTTACCAACAGGGAACTAACTATGGCTACACCTTC. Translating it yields CASSYQQGTNYGYTF.

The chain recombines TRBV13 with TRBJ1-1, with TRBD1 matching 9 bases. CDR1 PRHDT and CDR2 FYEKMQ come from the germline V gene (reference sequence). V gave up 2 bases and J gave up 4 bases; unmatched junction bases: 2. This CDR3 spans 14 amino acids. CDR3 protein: CASSLRDRVTEAFF. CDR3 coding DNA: TGTGCCAGCAGCTTACGGGACAGGGTCACTGAAGCTTTCTTT.

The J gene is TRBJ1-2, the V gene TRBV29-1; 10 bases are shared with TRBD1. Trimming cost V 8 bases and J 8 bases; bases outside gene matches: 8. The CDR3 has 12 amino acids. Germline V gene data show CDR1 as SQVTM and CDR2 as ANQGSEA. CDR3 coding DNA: TGCAGCTCCCGACAGGGGGCGGGCGGCTACACCTTC. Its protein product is CSSRQGAGGYTF.

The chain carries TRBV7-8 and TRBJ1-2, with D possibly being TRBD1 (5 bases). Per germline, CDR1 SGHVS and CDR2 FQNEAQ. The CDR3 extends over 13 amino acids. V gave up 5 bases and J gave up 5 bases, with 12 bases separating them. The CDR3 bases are TGTGCCAGCAGCCCCCCAGGGAGGTATGGCTACACCTTC. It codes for CASSPPGRYGYTF.

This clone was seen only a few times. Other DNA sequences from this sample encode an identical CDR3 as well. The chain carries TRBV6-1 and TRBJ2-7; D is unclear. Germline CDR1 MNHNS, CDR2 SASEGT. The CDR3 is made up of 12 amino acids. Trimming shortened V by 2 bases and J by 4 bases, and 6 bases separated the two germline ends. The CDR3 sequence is CASSEPGYEQYF. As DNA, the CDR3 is TGTGCCAGCAGTGAACCCGGTTACGAGCAGTACTTC.

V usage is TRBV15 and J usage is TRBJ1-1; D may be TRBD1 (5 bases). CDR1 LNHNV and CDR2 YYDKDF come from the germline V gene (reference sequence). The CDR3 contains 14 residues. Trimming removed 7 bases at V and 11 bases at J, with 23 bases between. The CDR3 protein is CATTPTVTLQGAFF. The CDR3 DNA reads TGTGCCACCACCCCGACAGTCACACTACAAGGTGCTTTCTTT.

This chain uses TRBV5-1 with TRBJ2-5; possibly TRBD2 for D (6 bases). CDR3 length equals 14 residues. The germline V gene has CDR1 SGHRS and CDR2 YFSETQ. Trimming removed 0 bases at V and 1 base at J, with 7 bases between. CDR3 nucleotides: TGCGCCAGCAGCTTGGTCGGGGGCCAAGAGACCCAGTACTTC. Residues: CASSLVGGQETQYF.